This record looks at one T cell receptor beta chain sequence and its context. This sample was included in a study of blood T cell repertoires in COVID-19. Overall study: PBMCs, B-cell-depleted T cells, or T cells were the source of the cDNA or gDNA that made up the material.

Original handling: Amplification with reference gene primers provided the estimates of nucleated cell counts. The table came from immunoSEQ multiplex PCR; TCRdb's copy has only in-frame clones and leaves some out. The V and J calls and the clone size are those of that table, but D and trimming were determined from the DNA. The sample has approximately 400,000 clones; 81% are singletons. V lost 2 bases, J lost 3 bases, and 13 bases lay in between. This CDR3 spans 15 amino acids. Sequenced sample: peripheral blood. The receptor's source is a human donor with acute or convalescent COVID-19. The donor label of this sample is uncertain. V and J are TRBV23-1 and TRBJ1-1; D remains ambiguous. TRBV23-1 is noted as an ORF with a role that remains uncertain. CDR3 DNA sequence: TGCGCCAGCAGTCAAGCGGGGTATTGGGACACTGAAGCTTTCTTT. Translating it yields CASSQAGYWDTEAFF.